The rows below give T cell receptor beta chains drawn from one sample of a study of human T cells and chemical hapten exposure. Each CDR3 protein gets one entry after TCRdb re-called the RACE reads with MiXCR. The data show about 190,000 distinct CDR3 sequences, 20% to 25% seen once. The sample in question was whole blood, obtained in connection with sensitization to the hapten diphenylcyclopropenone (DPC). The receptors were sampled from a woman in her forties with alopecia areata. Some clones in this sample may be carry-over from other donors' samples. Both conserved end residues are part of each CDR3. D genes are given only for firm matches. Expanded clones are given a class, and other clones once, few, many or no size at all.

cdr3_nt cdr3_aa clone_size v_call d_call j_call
TGTGCCAGACAGCGGGACGAATCGGAGACCCAGTACTTC CARQRDESETQYF NA TRBV7-9 TRBD2 TRBJ2-5
TGTGCCAGCAGTTACGGGGGGACCGAGCAGTACTTC CASSYGGTEQYF NA TRBV6-5 NA TRBJ2-7
TGCAGCGTTGTCTTGGGGCCAACGGCAGATACGCAGTATTTT CSVVLGPTADTQYF NA TRBV29-1 NA TRBJ2-3
TGTGCCAGCAGTTACGGTTACTCACCCCTCCACTTT CASSYGYSPLHF few TRBV6-5 NA TRBJ1-6
TGTGCCAGCTCACCACCCCTTAGGGGCAATGAGCAGTTCTTC CASSPPLRGNEQFF NA TRBV18 NA TRBJ2-1
TGTGCCAGTAAGGAGGGCCTTGGGACCTACGAGCAGTACTTC CASKEGLGTYEQYF NA TRBV19 NA TRBJ2-7
TGTGCCAGCAGTGGCCGACAGGGCAACCCCTATGGCTACACCTTC CASSGRQGNPYGYTF NA TRBV28 TRBD1 TRBJ1-2
TGTGCCAGCAGGAAAGATCTGTTGGTCACTGAAGCTTTCTTT CASRKDLLVTEAFF NA TRBV7-2 NA TRBJ1-1
TGTGCCAGCTTAGCGGGAGATGGCCAAGAGACCCAGTACTTC CASLAGDGQETQYF many TRBV6-6 TRBD2 TRBJ2-5
TGTGCCAGCAGACCAGGGGGCTCGGCCAAAAACATTCAGTACTTC CASRPGGSAKNIQYF many TRBV7-2 TRBD1 TRBJ2-4
TGTGCCAGCAGTTCCCTAGCGGACGTCCAAGAGACCCAGTACTTC CASSSLADVQETQYF many TRBV27 TRBD2 TRBJ2-5
TGTGCCAGCAGATATAACACAGATACGCAGTATTTT CASRYNTDTQYF NA TRBV12-3/TRBV12-4 NA TRBJ2-3
TGTGCCAGCAGCCAAGCTCCCGGGTTCGGTGCGTTGAATGAGCAGTTCTTC CASSQAPGFGALNEQFF few TRBV3-1 NA TRBJ2-1
TGTGCCATCAGTGAGTTAGGACAAAGTAACTCACCCCTCCACTTT CAISELGQSNSPLHF NA TRBV10-3 NA TRBJ1-6
TGTGCCAGCAGTTACAACGGGGCCTACGAGCAGTACTTC CASSYNGAYEQYF few TRBV6-2/TRBV6-3 NA TRBJ2-7
TGTGCCACCAGTGGGACAAGGTACAATGAGCAGTTCTTC CATSGTRYNEQFF few TRBV24-1 NA TRBJ2-1
TGTGCCAGCAGTTCGGGACTGTTGGGCACAGATACGCAGTATTTT CASSSGLLGTDTQYF NA TRBV12-3/TRBV12-4 NA TRBJ2-3
TGCAGTGCGCGGGGGTATAGCAATCAGCCCCAGCATTTT CSARGYSNQPQHF NA TRBV20-1 NA TRBJ1-5
TGTGCCAGCAGCCTCGATCATCATGAGCAGTTCTTC CASSLDHHEQFF NA TRBV7-6 NA TRBJ2-1
TGTGCCAGCAGCTCGAAGGGGACAGGGGGAGAGACCCAGTACTTC CASSSKGTGGETQYF NA TRBV5-6 TRBD1 TRBJ2-5
TGTGCCAGCAGTGAATTAGACGAGCAGTACTTC CASSELDEQYF few TRBV25-1 NA TRBJ2-7
TGTGCCACCAGCAGAGACACGGGGGCTTATGGCTACACCTTC CATSRDTGAYGYTF many TRBV15 NA TRBJ1-2
TGTGCCAGCAGTGGCCCGGCGGGCTACGAGCAGTACTTC CASSGPAGYEQYF NA TRBV6-6 NA TRBJ2-7
TGTGCCAGCAGCTTAACTGTTCAGGGATCCAAACGAGAGCAGTTCTTC CASSLTVQGSKREQFF few TRBV7-3 NA TRBJ2-1
TGTGCCAGCAGCTTCGACAGGGGCACCGGGGAGCTGTTTTTT CASSFDRGTGELFF NA TRBV6-5 TRBD1 TRBJ2-2
TGTGCCAGCAGCCAAAGGAGGGTTGAGCAGTTCTTC CASSQRRVEQFF NA TRBV14 NA TRBJ2-1
TGCGCCAGCAGCCAACAGGGGAACTATGGCTACACCTTC CASSQQGNYGYTF many TRBV4-1 NA TRBJ1-2
TGTGCCAGCAGCTCGCCCGGGACGGCCGGGCACGAGCAGTACTTC CASSSPGTAGHEQYF NA TRBV7-9 NA TRBJ2-7
TGCGCCAGCAGCTTGGGTGGACAGGGGCACTATGGCTACACCTTC CASSLGGQGHYGYTF NA TRBV5-1 TRBD1 TRBJ1-2
TGCAGTGCTAGAGATGTTGCTCAGGGAGGACCCAATCAGCCCCAGCATTTT CSARDVAQGGPNQPQHF few TRBV20-1 NA TRBJ1-5
TGTGCCAGCAGCCTGGACTATCATACGCAGTATTTT CASSLDYHTQYF few TRBV7-9 NA TRBJ2-3
TGTGCCAGCAGTTACTCAGGGGGGGGTTCCTACGAGCAGTACTTC CASSYSGGGSYEQYF few TRBV6-5 NA TRBJ2-7
TGCAGCGTTGGGTCAGGGGGCAGCTATGGCTACACCTTC CSVGSGGSYGYTF many TRBV29-1 TRBD1 TRBJ1-2